The 19 T cell receptor beta chains listed next were all sequenced from one sample in a study of tumor-infiltrating lymphocytes in localized non-small cell lung cancer. The repertoire was sequenced with immunoSEQ multiplex PCR; TCRdb's copy has only in-frame clones and lacks some. This table holds around 7,700 clones, more than 70% found once. Material: lung tumor tissue. All receptors derive from a human donor with non-small cell lung cancer.

The chain couples TRBV11-1 to TRBJ1-1; tentative D call: TRBD1 (5 bases). The CDR3 contains 15 residues. Germline V gene lookup returns CDR1 SGHAT and CDR2 FQDESV (reference sequence). V was clipped by 5 bases and J by 3 bases, with 16 bases between them. For the CDR3, the DNA is TGTGCCAGCAGCCGCGGCGGGGCTAGGGACACTGAAGCTTTCTTT. Translated: CASSRGGARDTEAFF.

The rearrangement links TRBV19 to TRBJ1-2, with D tentatively TRBD1 (5 bases). This CDR3 has 13 residues. Trimming removed 5 bases from V and 7 bases from J, with 14 bases in between. The germline gives CDR1 LNHDA, CDR2 SQIVND (reference sequence). CDR3 residues: CASSRGGISGYTF. The CDR3 nucleotides are TGTGCCAGTAGTCGGGGGGGAATCTCTGGCTACACCTTC.

The gene calls are TRBV11-2 and TRBJ2-7; D is undetermined. CDR3 length: 15 amino acids. Trimming removed 0 bases at V and 4 bases at J, with 13 bases between. CDR1 and CDR2 (germline): SGHAT, FQNNGV. The CDR3 nucleotides read TGTGCCAGCAGCTTAGATCTCATACAGACTTACGAGCAGTACTTC. It specifies CASSLDLIQTYEQYF.

This chain uses TRBV5-1 with TRBJ2-5, with 9 bases aligning to TRBD2. Germline values: CDR1 SGHRS, CDR2 YFSETQ. CDR3 size: 18 residues. Trimming took 4 bases from V and 0 from J; bases not matched to a gene: 13. CDR3 DNA sequence: TGCGCCAGCAGCCGAAAGGCCGGGACTAGCCTCAACCAAGAGACCCAGTACTTC. This sequence encodes CASSRKAGTSLNQETQYF.

This chain connects TRBV6-6 to TRBJ2-1; D unclear. The CDR3 has 11 residues. Germline CDR1 and CDR2: MNHNY and SVGAGI (reference sequence). The germline V and J ends were trimmed by 5 bases and 8 bases, with 7 bases remaining between them. CDR3 DNA sequence: TGTGCCAGCAGTCCCCGTGATGAGCAGTTCTTC. Protein product: CASSPRDEQFF.

The chain couples TRBV11-2 to TRBJ2-5; TRBD1 matches 9 bases. The end of the DNA fits TRBJ2-7 better, so the J call may be wrong. CDR3 length: 15 residues. Germline CDR1 SGHAT, CDR2 FQNNGV. The CDR3 region has the DNA TGTGCCAGCAGCGATCGGGGACAGGGCTACTACGAGCAGTACTTC. Protein: CASSDRGQGYYEQYF.

The CDR3 protein is CASSQPGQAPEQYF. CDR3 nucleotides: TGTGCCAGCAGCCAACCGGGACAGGCGCCCGAGCAGTACTTC. V usage is TRBV4-2 and J usage is TRBJ2-7, with 8 bases that match TRBD1. Germline loops: CDR1 LGHNA, CDR2 YNFKEQ. J gave up 6 bases and V 2 bases, and 6 bases lay outside the gene matches. The CDR3 is 14 amino acids.

V usage is TRBV29-1 and J usage is TRBJ2-5, with D tentatively TRBD1 or TRBD2 (5 bases each). The CDR3 is 14 residues long. Germline values: CDR1 SQVTM, CDR2 ANQGSEA. V was cut by 8 bases and J by 5 bases, with 21 bases left in between. DNA for the CDR3: TGCAGCTGCACTTGGGGCATCGGAGGTGAGACCCAGTACTTC. Its protein is CSCTWGIGGETQYF.

This clone is labeled large. V gene TRBV19 combines with J gene TRBJ1-1; D ambiguous. CDR3 length: 14 residues. V lost 5 bases, J lost 0 bases, and 10 bases lay in between. Germline lookup yields CDR1 LNHDA and CDR2 SQIVND (reference sequence). CDR3 residues: CASSETTMNTEAFF. As DNA, the CDR3 is TGTGCCAGTAGTGAAACAACCATGAACACTGAAGCTTTCTTT.

This chain connects TRBV4-1 to TRBJ1-4; TRBD1 agrees at 7 bases. This CDR3 has 16 residues. Germline lookup yields CDR1 MGHRA and CDR2 YSYEKL. J was trimmed by 8 bases and V by 2 bases; bases with no gene match: 11. The CDR3 is CASSQFLHRGGEKLFF. In DNA form, the CDR3 reads TGCGCCAGCAGCCAATTCCTTCACAGGGGTGGCGAAAAACTGTTTTTT.

The sample holds a few counts of this clone. This sequence joins TRBV11-2 and TRBJ2-7; maybe TRBD1 (5 bases). The V and J ends lost 4 bases and 6 bases respectively, with 16 bases between them. Germline CDR1 is SGHAT and CDR2 is FQNNGV. The CDR3 runs to 14 residues. CDR3 nucleotides: TGTGCCAGCAGCTCGATGGACACCCCCGGCGAGCAGTACTTC. Translation: CASSSMDTPGEQYF.

This clone was counted a single time. The chain couples TRBV15 to TRBJ2-1; the match to TRBD2 covers 7 bases. V shed 0 bases, J shed 4 bases, and the junction held 6 bases outside the gene matches. Looked up from germline, CDR1 is LNHNV and CDR2 is YYDKDF (reference sequence). The CDR3 loop spans 16 amino acids. CDR3 bases: TGTGCCACCAGCAGAGATCAGACTAGCCAATACAATGAGCAGTTCTTC. This encodes CATSRDQTSQYNEQFF.

V is TRBV11-2 and J is TRBJ1-2; D call uncertain. Germline V lookup: CDR1 SGHAT, CDR2 FQNNGV. CDR3 length: 12 amino acids. V was clipped by 2 bases and J by 10 bases, with 11 bases between them. The CDR3, as DNA: TGTGCCAGCAGCTTACCACTTGTGGTCTACACCTTC. Protein: CASSLPLVVYTF.

The chain is built from TRBV25-1 and TRBJ2-1, with 9 bases aligning to TRBD1. The V and J ends lost 5 bases and 8 bases, in that order; junction bases with no gene match: 10. This CDR3 region has 15 residues. CDR1 and CDR2 (germline): MGHDK, SYGVNS. In nucleotides, the CDR3 is TGTGCCAGCAGTTTCCCGGGACAGGGTGTCCATGAGCAGTTCTTC. It encodes CASSFPGQGVHEQFF.

CDR3 bases: TGTGCCAGCAGCTTAGAAAGGGATTCACCCCTCCACTTT. Amino acid sequence: CASSLERDSPLHF. The chain couples TRBV11-2 to TRBJ1-6; no clear D gene. The CDR3 is 13 residues long. In germline, CDR1 is SGHAT, CDR2 FQNNGV. Trimming took 0 bases from V and 8 from J, leaving 5 bases between them.

The CDR3 loop reads CASSPGQGVQPQHF. CDR3 sequence (DNA): TGCGCCAGCAGCCCTGGACAGGGGGTTCAGCCCCAGCATTTT. The chain uses TRBV5-1 and TRBJ1-5, with TRBD1 identical over 10 bases. This CDR3 comprises 14 residues. Germline CDR1 and CDR2: SGHRS and YFSETQ. Germline trimming cut 4 bases from V and 6 bases from J; bases unmatched to any gene: 4.

The rearrangement links TRBV7-2 to TRBJ1-1; no reliable D call. The ends were cut back, 3 bases at V and 5 bases at J, with 13 bases in the middle. The CDR3 length is 14 residues. The V gene's germline CDR1 is SGHTA and CDR2 FQGNSA. Here the CDR3 reads CASSLGGLGTEAFF. CDR3 nucleotides: TGTGCCAGCAGCTTGGGAGGGCTTGGTACTGAAGCTTTCTTT.

The chain combines TRBV7-2 with TRBJ2-2, with D perhaps matching TRBD2 (5 bases). Germline V gene sequence: CDR1 SGHTA, CDR2 FQGNSA. The V end lost 6 bases, the J end lost 5 bases, and 10 bases lay between the germline ends. This CDR3 spans 13 amino acids. CDR3 loop: CASRRDRTGELFF. The CDR3 DNA reads TGTGCCAGCAGGAGGGATCGAACCGGGGAGCTGTTTTTT.

The chain links TRBV11-2 to TRBJ1-6, with a possible D match to TRBD1 (5 bases). The CDR3 extends over 15 amino acids. The V and J ends lost 0 bases and 7 bases respectively, with 10 bases between them. CDR1 SGHAT and CDR2 FQNNGV come from the germline V gene. The CDR3 sequence is CASSLDGAGNSPLHF. CDR3 in DNA: TGTGCCAGCAGCTTAGATGGGGCGGGCAATTCACCCCTCCACTTT.